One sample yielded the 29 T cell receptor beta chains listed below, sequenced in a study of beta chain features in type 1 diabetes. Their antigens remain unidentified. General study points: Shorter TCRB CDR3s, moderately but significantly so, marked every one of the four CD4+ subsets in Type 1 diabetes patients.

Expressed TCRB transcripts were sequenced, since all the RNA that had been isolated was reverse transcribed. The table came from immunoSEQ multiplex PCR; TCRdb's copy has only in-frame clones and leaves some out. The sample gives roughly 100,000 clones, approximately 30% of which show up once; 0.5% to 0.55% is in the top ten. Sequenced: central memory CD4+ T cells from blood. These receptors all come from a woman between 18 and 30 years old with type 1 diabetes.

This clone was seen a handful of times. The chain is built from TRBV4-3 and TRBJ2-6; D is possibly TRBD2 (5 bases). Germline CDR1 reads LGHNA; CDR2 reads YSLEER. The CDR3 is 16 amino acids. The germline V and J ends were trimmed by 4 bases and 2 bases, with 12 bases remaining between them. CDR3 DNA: TGCGCCAGCAGCCCCGGGAAACGGACTGGGGCCAACGTCCTGACTTTC. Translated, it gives CASSPGKRTGANVLTF.

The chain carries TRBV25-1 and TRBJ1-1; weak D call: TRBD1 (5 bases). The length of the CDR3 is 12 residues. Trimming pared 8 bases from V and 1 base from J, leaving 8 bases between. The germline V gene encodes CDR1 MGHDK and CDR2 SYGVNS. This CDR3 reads CASGRGNTEAFF. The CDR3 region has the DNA TGTGCCAGCGGTAGGGGGAACACTGAAGCTTTCTTT. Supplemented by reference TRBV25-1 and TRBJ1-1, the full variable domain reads EADIYQTPRYLVIGTGKKITLECSQTMGHDKMYWYQQDPGMELHLIHYSYGVNSTEKGDLSSESTVSRIRTEHFPLTLESARPSHTSQYLCASGRGNTEAFFGQGTRLTVV.

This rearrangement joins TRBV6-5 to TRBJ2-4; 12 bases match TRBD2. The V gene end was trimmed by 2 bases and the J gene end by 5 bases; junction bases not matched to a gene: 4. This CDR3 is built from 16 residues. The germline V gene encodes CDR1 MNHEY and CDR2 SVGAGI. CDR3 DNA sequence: TGTGCCAGCAGTTACGGGACTAGCGGGCTCCAAAACATTCAGTACTTC. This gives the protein CASSYGTSGLQNIQYF.

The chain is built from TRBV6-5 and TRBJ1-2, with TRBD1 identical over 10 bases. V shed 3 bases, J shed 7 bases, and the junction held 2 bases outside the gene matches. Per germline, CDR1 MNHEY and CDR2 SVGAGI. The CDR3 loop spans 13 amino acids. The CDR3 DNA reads TGTGCCAGCAGTTATGGGGACAGGGGTGGCTACACCTTC. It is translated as CASSYGDRGGYTF.

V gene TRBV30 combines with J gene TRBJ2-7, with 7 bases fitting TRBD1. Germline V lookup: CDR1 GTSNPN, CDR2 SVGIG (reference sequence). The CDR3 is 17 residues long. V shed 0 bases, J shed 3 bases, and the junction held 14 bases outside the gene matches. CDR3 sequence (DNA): TGTGCCTGGAGTGTGACCGTTAACAGGGGAATCGTCTACGAGCAGTACTTC. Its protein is CAWSVTVNRGIVYEQYF. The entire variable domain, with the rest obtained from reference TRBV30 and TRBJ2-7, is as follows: SQTIHQWPATLVQPVGSPLSLECTVEGTSNPNLYWYRQAAGRGLQLLFYSVGIGQISSEVPQNLSASRPQDRQFILSSKKLLLSDSGFYLCAWSVTVNRGIVYEQYFGPGTRLTVT.

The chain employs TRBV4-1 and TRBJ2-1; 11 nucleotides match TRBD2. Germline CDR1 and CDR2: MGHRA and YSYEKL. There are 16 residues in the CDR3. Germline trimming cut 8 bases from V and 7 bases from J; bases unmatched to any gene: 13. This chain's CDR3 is CASQQSLAGGFNEQFF. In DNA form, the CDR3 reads TGCGCCAGCCAACAATCTCTAGCGGGAGGTTTTAATGAGCAGTTCTTC.

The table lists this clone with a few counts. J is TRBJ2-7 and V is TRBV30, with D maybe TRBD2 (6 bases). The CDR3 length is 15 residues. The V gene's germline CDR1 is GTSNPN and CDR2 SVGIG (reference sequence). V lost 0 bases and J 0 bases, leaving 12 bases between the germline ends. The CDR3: CAWSVPGTSSYEQYF. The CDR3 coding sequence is TGTGCCTGGAGTGTACCCGGGACTTCCTCCTACGAGCAGTACTTC.

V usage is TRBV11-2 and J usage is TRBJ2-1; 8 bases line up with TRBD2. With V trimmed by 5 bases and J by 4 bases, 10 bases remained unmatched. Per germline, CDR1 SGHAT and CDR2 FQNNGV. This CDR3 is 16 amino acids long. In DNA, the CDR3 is TGTGCCAGCAGCGAGTATTCGGGACTAGGTTACAATGAGCAGTTCTTC. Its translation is CASSEYSGLGYNEQFF.

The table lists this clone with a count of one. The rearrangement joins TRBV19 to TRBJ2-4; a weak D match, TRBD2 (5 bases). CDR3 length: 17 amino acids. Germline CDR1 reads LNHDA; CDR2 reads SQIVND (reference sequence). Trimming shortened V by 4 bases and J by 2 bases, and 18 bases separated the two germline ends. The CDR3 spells CASSTARSSGSKNIQYF. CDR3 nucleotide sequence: TGTGCCAGTAGTACAGCCCGCTCCTCGGGATCCAAAAACATTCAGTACTTC.

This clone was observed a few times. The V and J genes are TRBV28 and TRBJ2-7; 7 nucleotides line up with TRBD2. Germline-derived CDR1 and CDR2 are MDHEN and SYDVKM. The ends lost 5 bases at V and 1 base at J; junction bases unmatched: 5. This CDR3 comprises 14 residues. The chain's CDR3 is CASSVHGGSYEQYF. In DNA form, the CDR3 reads TGTGCCAGCAGTGTACACGGGGGGTCCTACGAGCAGTACTTC. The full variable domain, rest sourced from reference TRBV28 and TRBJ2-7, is DVKVTQSSRYLVKRTGEKVFLECVQDMDHENMFWYRQDPGLGLRLIYFSYDVKMKEKGDIPEGYSVSREKKERFSLILESASTNQTSMYLCASSVHGGSYEQYFGPGTRLTVT.

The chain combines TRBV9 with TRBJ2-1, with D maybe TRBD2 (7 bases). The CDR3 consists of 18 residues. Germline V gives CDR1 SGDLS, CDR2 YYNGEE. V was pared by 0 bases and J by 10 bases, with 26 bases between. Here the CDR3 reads CASSVAVGAGGRRGEQFF. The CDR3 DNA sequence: TGTGCCAGCAGCGTAGCCGTGGGGGCGGGCGGGAGAAGGGGCGAGCAGTTCTTC.

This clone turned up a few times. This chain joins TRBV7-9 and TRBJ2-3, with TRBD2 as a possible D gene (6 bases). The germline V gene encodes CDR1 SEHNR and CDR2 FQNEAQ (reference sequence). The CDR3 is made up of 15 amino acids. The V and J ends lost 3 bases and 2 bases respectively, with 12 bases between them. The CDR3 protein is CASSFRESVTDTQYF. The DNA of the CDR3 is TGTGCCAGCAGCTTTCGGGAGTCGGTCACAGATACGCAGTATTTT.

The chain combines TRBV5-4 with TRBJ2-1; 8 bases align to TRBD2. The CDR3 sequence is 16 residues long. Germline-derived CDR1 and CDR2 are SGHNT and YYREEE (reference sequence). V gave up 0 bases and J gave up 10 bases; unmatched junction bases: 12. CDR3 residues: CASSLVGAGVPLEQFF. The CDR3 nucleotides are TGTGCCAGCAGCTTGGTGGGAGCGGGAGTGCCTTTGGAGCAGTTCTTC.

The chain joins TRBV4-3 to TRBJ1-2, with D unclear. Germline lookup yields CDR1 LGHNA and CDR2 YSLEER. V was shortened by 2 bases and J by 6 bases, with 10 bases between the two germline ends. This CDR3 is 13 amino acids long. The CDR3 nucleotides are TGCGCCAGCAGCCAAAATACAGAAAATGGCTACACCTTC. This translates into CASSQNTENGYTF.

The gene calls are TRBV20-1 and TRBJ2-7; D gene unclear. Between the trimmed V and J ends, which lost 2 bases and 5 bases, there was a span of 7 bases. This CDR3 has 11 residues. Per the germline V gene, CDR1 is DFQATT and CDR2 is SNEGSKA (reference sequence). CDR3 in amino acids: CSARPTHEQYF. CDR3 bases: TGCAGTGCTAGACCCACTCACGAGCAGTACTTC.

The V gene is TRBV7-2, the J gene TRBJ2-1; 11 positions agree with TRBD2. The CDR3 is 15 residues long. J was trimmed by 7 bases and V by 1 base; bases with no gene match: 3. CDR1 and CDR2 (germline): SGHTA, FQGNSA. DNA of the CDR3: TGTGCCAGCAGCTTAGTAGCGGGAGGGTATAATGAGCAGTTCTTC. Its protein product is CASSLVAGGYNEQFF. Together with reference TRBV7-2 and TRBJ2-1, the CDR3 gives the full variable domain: GAGVSQSPSNKVTEKGKDVELRCDPISGHTALYWYRQSLGQGLEFLIYFQGNSAPDKSGLPSDRFSAERTGGSVSTLTIQRTQQEDSAVYLCASSLVAGGYNEQFFGPGTRLTVL.

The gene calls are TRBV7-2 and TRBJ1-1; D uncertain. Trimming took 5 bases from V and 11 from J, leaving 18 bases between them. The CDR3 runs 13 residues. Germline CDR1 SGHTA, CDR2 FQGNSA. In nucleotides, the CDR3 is TGTGCCAGCAGCCCCCAAGGCGGGGTATCCGCTTTCTTT. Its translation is CASSPQGGVSAFF.

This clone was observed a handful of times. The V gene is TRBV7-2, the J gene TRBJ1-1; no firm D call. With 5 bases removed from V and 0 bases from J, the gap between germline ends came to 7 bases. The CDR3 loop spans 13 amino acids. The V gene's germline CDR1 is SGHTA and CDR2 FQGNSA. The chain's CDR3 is CASSRNMNTEAFF. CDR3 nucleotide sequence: TGTGCCAGCAGCCGTAATATGAACACTGAAGCTTTCTTT.

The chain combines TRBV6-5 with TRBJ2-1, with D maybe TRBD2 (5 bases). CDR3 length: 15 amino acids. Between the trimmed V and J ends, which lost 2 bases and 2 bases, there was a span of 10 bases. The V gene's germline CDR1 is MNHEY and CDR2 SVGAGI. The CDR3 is CASSYNGAAYNEQFF. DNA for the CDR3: TGTGCCAGCAGTTACAACGGAGCGGCCTACAATGAGCAGTTCTTC.

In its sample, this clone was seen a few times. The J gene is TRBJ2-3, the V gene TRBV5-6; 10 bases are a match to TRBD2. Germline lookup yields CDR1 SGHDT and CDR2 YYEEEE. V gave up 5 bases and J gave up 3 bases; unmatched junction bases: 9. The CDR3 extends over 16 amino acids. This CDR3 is CASSHLAGDLTDTQYF. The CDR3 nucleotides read TGTGCCAGCAGTCATCTAGCGGGAGATTTGACAGATACGCAGTATTTT.

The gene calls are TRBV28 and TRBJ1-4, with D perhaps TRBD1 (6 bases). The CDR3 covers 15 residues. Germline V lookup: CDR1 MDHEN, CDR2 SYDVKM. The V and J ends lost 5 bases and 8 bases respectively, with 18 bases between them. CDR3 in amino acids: CASSPSQGWREKLFF. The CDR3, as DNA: TGTGCCAGCAGTCCAAGTCAGGGGTGGAGGGAAAAACTGTTTTTT.

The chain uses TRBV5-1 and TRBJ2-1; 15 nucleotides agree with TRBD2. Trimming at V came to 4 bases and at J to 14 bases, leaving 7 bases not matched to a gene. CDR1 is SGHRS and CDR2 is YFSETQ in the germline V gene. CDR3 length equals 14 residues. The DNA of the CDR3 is TGCGCCAGCAGCACAGGACTAGCGGGAGGGCCTGAGTTCTTC. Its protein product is CASSTGLAGGPEFF.

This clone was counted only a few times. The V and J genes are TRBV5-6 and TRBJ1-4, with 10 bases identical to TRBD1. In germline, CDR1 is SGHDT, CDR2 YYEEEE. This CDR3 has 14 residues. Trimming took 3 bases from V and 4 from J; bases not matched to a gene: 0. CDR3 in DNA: TGTGCCAGCAGCTGGACAGGGGGTAATGAAAAACTGTTTTTT. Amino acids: CASSWTGGNEKLFF. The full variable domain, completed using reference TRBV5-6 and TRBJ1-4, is DAGVTQSPTHLIKTRGQQVTLRCSPKSGHDTVSWYQQALGQGPQFIFQYYEEEERQRGNFPDRFSGHQFPNYSSELNVNALLLGDSALYLCASSWTGGNEKLFFGSGTQLSVL.

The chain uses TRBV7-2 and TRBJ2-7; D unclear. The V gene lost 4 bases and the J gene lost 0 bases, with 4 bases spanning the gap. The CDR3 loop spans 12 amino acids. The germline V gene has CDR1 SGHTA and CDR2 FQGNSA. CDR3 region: CASSSYSYEQYF. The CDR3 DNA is TGTGCCAGCAGCTCCTACTCCTACGAGCAGTACTTC.

As DNA, the CDR3 is TGTGCCAGCAGTTACGTGACCGGGACAGCGGTTAAACTGTTTTTT. Translated, it gives CASSYVTGTAVKLFF. The chain is built from TRBV6-5 and TRBJ1-4; 7 nucleotides line up with TRBD1. This CDR3 has 15 amino acids. Trimming at V came to 2 bases and at J to 11 bases, leaving 11 bases not matched to a gene. CDR1 and CDR2 (germline): MNHEY, SVGAGI.

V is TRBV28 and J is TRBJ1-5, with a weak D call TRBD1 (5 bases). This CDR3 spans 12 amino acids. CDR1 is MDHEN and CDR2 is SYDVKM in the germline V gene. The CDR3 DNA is TGTGGGACGCGGGGGAGCAATCAGCCCCAGCATTTT. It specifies CGTRGSNQPQHF.

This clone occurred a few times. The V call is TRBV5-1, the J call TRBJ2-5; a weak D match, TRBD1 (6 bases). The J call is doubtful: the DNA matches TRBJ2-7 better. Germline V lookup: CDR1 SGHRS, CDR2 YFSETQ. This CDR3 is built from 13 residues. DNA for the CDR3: TGCGCCAGCAGTCCGGACAGTTCCTACGAGCAGTACTTC. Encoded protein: CASSPDSSYEQYF.

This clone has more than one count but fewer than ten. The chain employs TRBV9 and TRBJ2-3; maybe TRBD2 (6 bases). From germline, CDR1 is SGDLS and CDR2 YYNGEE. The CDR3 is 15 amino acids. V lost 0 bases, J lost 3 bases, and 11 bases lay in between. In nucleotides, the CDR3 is TGTGCCAGCAGCGTAGGTAGCGGATATACAGATACGCAGTATTTT. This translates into CASSVGSGYTDTQYF.

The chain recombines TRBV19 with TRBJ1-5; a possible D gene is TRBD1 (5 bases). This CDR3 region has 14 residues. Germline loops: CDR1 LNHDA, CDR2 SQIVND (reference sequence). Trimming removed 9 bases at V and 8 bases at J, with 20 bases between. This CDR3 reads CASKGTAGVEPQHF. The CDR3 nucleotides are TGTGCCAGCAAGGGGACTGCCGGGGTTGAGCCCCAGCATTTT. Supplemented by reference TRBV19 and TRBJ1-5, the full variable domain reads DGGITQSPKYLFRKEGQNVTLSCEQNLNHDAMYWYRQDPGQGLRLIYYSQIVNDFQKGDIAEGYSVSREKKESFPLTVTSAQKNPTAFYLCASKGTAGVEPQHFGDGTRLSIL.